This TCR beta chain appears in the sequencing data of a study of T-cell memory formation after mild COVID-19. Study information: There were largely donor-specific TCR clusters.

TCRdb used MiXCR to reprocess the 5' RACE reads, holding one entry per CDR3 protein. There are roughly 410,000 distinct CDR3 sequences in the sample; about 24% occur only once, and 8.5% to 9% lies in the top ten. The TCR sequence derives from an adult woman who had mild COVID-19 (a few samples of this study predate the infection). Cell type and time point are not known. Sample: PBMCs or a T cell subset sorted from them (not recorded which).

The CDR3 is CSARDWTGRDYGYTF. CDR3 DNA sequence: TGCAGTGCTAGAGATTGGACAGGCCGGGACTATGGCTACACCTTC. This chain uses TRBV20-1 with TRBJ1-2; 7 nucleotides match TRBD1. With V trimmed by 0 bases and J by 3 bases, 7 bases remained unmatched. The CDR3 spans 15 residues. In germline, CDR1 is DFQATT, CDR2 SNEGSKA (reference sequence).